A single sample is the source of the 25 T cell receptor beta chains below, sequenced in a study of cytomegalovirus exposure and HLA in healthy donors. 60 Vbeta and 13 Jbeta primers were used in PCR. TCRdb's table, derived via immunoSEQ multiplex PCR, lists solely in-frame clones and lacks some. This table has about 180,000 clones, approximately 80% appearing once. Sequences were obtained from PBMCs. Receptor source: a woman in her late teens or twenties in good health and CMV-seropositive.

J is TRBJ1-3 and V is TRBV30, with a tentative D call TRBD1 (5 bases). The germline V and J ends were trimmed by 1 base and 4 bases, with 8 bases remaining between them. This CDR3 has 13 amino acids. Germline V gives CDR1 GTSNPN, CDR2 SVGIG (reference sequence). The CDR3 region is CAWSGRGGNTIYF. The CDR3 DNA reads TGTGCCTGGAGTGGTAGGGGAGGAAACACCATATATTTT.

The chain links TRBV28 to TRBJ2-3, with TRBD2 matching over 8 bases. The germline V gene has CDR1 MDHEN and CDR2 SYDVKM. The CDR3 totals 15 residues. The V and J ends lost 5 bases and 2 bases, in that order; junction bases with no gene match: 6. Here the CDR3 reads CASSPRLAPTDTQYF. The CDR3 DNA reads TGTGCCAGCAGTCCAAGACTAGCGCCCACAGATACGCAGTATTTT. Using reference TRBV28 and TRBJ2-3 for the parts outside the CDR3, the full variable domain is DVKVTQSSRYLVKRTGEKVFLECVQDMDHENMFWYRQDPGLGLRLIYFSYDVKMKEKGDIPEGYSVSREKKERFSLILESASTNQTSMYLCASSPRLAPTDTQYFGPGTRLTVL.

The chain joins TRBV13 to TRBJ1-1, with no clear D. Per the germline V gene, CDR1 is PRHDT and CDR2 is FYEKMQ (reference sequence). The germline V and J ends were trimmed by 0 bases and 2 bases, with 10 bases remaining between them. This CDR3 spans 15 amino acids. The CDR3 reads CASSLGRLENTEAFF. CDR3 bases: TGTGCCAGCAGCTTAGGACGTCTAGAAAACACTGAAGCTTTCTTT.

The V gene is TRBV5-6, the J gene TRBJ1-6; D is ambiguous. V lost 5 bases, J lost 8 bases, and 17 bases lay in between. In germline, CDR1 is SGHDT, CDR2 YYEEEE. CDR3 length: 15 amino acids. CDR3 amino acids: CASSMKRRSHSPLHF. The CDR3 DNA is TGTGCCAGCAGTATGAAGAGGAGATCCCATTCACCCCTCCACTTT.

This chain links TRBV15 with TRBJ1-5; D is unclear. Germline V CDR1 and CDR2: LNHNV, YYDKDF (reference sequence). The CDR3 is 12 amino acids. V lost 5 bases, J lost 2 bases, and 4 bases lay in between. The CDR3 is CATSSGNQPQHF. CDR3 in DNA: TGTGCCACCAGCTCCGGCAATCAGCCCCAGCATTTT. Full variable domain (outside the CDR3, taken from reference TRBV15 and TRBJ1-5): DAMVIQNPRYQVTQFGKPVTLSCSQTLNHNVMYWYQQKSSQAPKLLFHYYDKDFNNEADTPDNFQSRRPNTSFCFLDIRSPGLGDTAMYLCATSSGNQPQHFGDGTRLSIL.

The chain combines TRBV28 with TRBJ1-1, with TRBD1 matching over 10 bases. The V and J ends lost 6 bases and 5 bases, in that order; junction bases with no gene match: 3. Germline assignment: CDR1 MDHEN and CDR2 SYDVKM. This CDR3 is 13 amino acids long. CDR3 in amino acids: CASRGQGRTEAFF. The CDR3 nucleotides read TGTGCCAGCAGGGGACAGGGGAGGACTGAAGCTTTCTTT.

The gene calls are TRBV6-1 and TRBJ1-5; 7 positions match TRBD1. This CDR3 comprises 16 residues. Trimming took 1 base from V and 7 from J; bases not matched to a gene: 10. Per the germline V gene, CDR1 is MNHNS and CDR2 is SASEGT. The CDR3 region has the DNA TGTGCCAGCAGTGAAGGTGGTTGGACAGGAAGACAGCCCCAGCATTTT. This gives the protein CASSEGGWTGRQPQHF.

This chain uses TRBV4-1 with TRBJ1-2; maybe TRBD1 (5 bases). Between the trimmed V and J ends, which lost 3 bases and 8 bases, there was a span of 19 bases. Per germline, CDR1 MGHRA and CDR2 YSYEKL. The CDR3 consists of 15 residues. The CDR3 sequence: CASSQEPRDSGGYTF. The CDR3 DNA reads TGCGCCAGCAGCCAGGAACCCAGGGACTCGGGAGGCTACACCTTC.

The sample holds one count of this clone. The chain is built from TRBV5-4 and TRBJ2-5; D possibly corresponds to TRBD2 (5 bases). Judging by the DNA end, TRBJ2-7 fits better; the J call may be wrong. CDR1 and CDR2 from the germline V gene are SGHNT and YYREEE (reference sequence). This CDR3 comprises 13 residues. The CDR3 is CASSPGNSYEQYF. The CDR3 DNA reads TGTGCCAGCAGCCCCGGGAACTCCTACGAGCAGTACTTC.

The rearrangement links TRBV11-2 to TRBJ2-1, with 8 positions matching TRBD2. CDR1 is SGHAT, CDR2 FQNNGV, per germline. J was trimmed by 8 bases and V by 0 bases; bases with no gene match: 6. The CDR3 consists of 15 residues. The CDR3 nucleotides are TGTGCCAGCAGCTTAGATCGCGGGGGGACCTATGAGCAGTTCTTC. This encodes CASSLDRGGTYEQFF.

This sequence joins TRBV7-2 and TRBJ1-6; TRBD1 agrees at 8 bases. Per the germline V gene, CDR1 is SGHTA and CDR2 is FQGNSA. With V trimmed by 3 bases and J by 10 bases, 5 bases remained unmatched. CDR3 length: 14 amino acids. The DNA for the CDR3 is TGTGCCAGCAGCTTCGAACAGGGGGGATCACCCCTCCACTTT. Translated: CASSFEQGGSPLHF.

The CDR3 DNA sequence: TGTGCCACCAGCCAATTAGACAGGTTTTATAGCAATCAGCCCCAGCATTTT. Translating gives CATSQLDRFYSNQPQHF. This chain joins TRBV15 and TRBJ1-5; the D gene is possibly TRBD1 (6 bases). V was pared by 5 bases and J by 0 bases, with 17 bases between. There are 17 residues in the CDR3. Germline V gives CDR1 LNHNV, CDR2 YYDKDF (reference sequence).

The gene calls are TRBV7-6 and TRBJ2-7, with 8 bases fitting TRBD1. Germline V lookup: CDR1 SGHVS, CDR2 FNYEAQ. The CDR3 extends over 15 amino acids. The V gene end was trimmed by 1 base and the J gene end by 5 bases; junction bases not matched to a gene: 7. CDR3 bases: TGTGCCAGCAGCTTAGGAACGACAGGGGTCCACGAGCAGTACTTC. This gives the protein CASSLGTTGVHEQYF.

The chain couples TRBV29-1 to TRBJ2-5, with 12 bases identical to TRBD2. The germline V gene encodes CDR1 SQVTM and CDR2 ANQGSEA. This CDR3 is 15 amino acids long. With V trimmed by 3 bases and J by 1 base, 3 bases remained unmatched. CDR3 in amino acids: CSVETSGGSQETQYF. DNA for the CDR3: TGCAGCGTTGAGACTAGCGGGGGTTCCCAAGAGACCCAGTACTTC.

This chain uses TRBV7-9 with TRBJ2-7; perhaps TRBD1 as D (6 bases). The CDR3 sequence is 14 residues long. Trimming removed 3 bases at V and 2 bases at J, with 11 bases between. Germline lookup yields CDR1 SEHNR and CDR2 FQNEAQ (reference sequence). The CDR3 here is CASSFVGAAYEQYF. DNA for the CDR3: TGTGCCAGCAGCTTTGTGGGGGCCGCCTACGAGCAGTACTTC.

In this sample, this clone turned up once. The chain recombines TRBV5-4 with TRBJ2-7; 9 nucleotides agree with TRBD1. The V and J ends lost 1 base and 7 bases, in that order; junction bases with no gene match: 9. The CDR3 runs to 15 residues. The germline CDR1 and CDR2 sequences are SGHNT and YYREEE (reference sequence). The CDR3 reads CASSLFGTGLREQYF. DNA for the CDR3: TGTGCCAGCAGCTTGTTCGGGACAGGGCTAAGGGAGCAGTACTTC.

As concerns this clone: The junction and the germline gene differ at one end; a read error may be behind it. J is TRBJ2-2 and V is TRBV7-7; maybe TRBD2 (6 bases). This CDR3 contains 15 residues. Germline assignment: CDR1 SSHAT and CDR2 FNYEAQ (reference sequence). This CDR3 is CASSWQMEGTGELFF. The DNA of the CDR3 is TGTGCTAGCAGCTGGCAGATGGAGGGCACCGGGGAGCTGTTTTTT.

The chain uses TRBV10-3 and TRBJ1-2; 8 nucleotides agree with TRBD1. This CDR3 has 14 amino acids. The junction had 5 bases not matched to a gene; V was cut back by 4 bases and J by 4 bases. Germline-derived CDR1 and CDR2 are ENHRY and SYGVKD. CDR3 bases: TGTGCCATCAGTGTCGGGACAGGAGGCTATGGCTACACCTTC. Its protein is CAISVGTGGYGYTF.

The sample holds a few counts of this clone. The V gene is TRBV6-5, the J gene TRBJ2-3, with 8 bases fitting TRBD2. The CDR3 contains 14 residues. After removal of 5 bases from V and 5 bases from J, the junction contained 6 bases not matched to a gene. Per germline, CDR1 MNHEY and CDR2 SVGAGI. The chain's CDR3 is CASSPRTSLDTQYF. In nucleotides, the CDR3 is TGTGCCAGCAGTCCCAGGACTAGCTTAGATACGCAGTATTTT.

The chain employs TRBV6-5 and TRBJ1-5; D may be TRBD1 (6 bases). The length of the CDR3 is 12 residues. Germline CDR1 reads MNHEY; CDR2 reads SVGAGI. Trimming pared 9 bases from V and 6 bases from J, leaving 12 bases between. The CDR3 here is CASGGGFQPQHF. The CDR3 region has the DNA TGTGCCAGTGGGGGCGGGTTTCAGCCCCAGCATTTT.

A few counts support this clone. The rearrangement joins TRBV5-1 to TRBJ2-3; 10 bases align to TRBD1. The CDR3 is made up of 16 amino acids. Germline V lookup: CDR1 SGHRS, CDR2 YFSETQ. Trimming removed 3 bases from V and 5 bases from J; junction bases left unmatched: 9. In nucleotides, the CDR3 is TGCGCCAGCAGCTATCGGACAGGGGGGTTAGGAGATACGCAGTATTTT. Its protein is CASSYRTGGLGDTQYF. Together with reference TRBV5-1 and TRBJ2-3, the CDR3 gives the full variable domain: KAGVTQTPRYLIKTRGQQVTLSCSPISGHRSVSWYQQTPGQGLQFLFEYFSETQRNKGNFPGRFSGRQFSNSRSEMNVSTLELGDSALYLCASSYRTGGLGDTQYFGPGTRLTVL.

The rearrangement links TRBV28 to TRBJ1-1; tentative D call: TRBD1 (5 bases). CDR1 is MDHEN and CDR2 is SYDVKM in the germline V gene. V shed 2 bases and J shed 5 bases, with 15 bases lying between them. This CDR3 comprises 15 residues. The CDR3 coding sequence is TGTGCCAGCAGTTTAAATTGGGGCTGGGGAACTGAAGCTTTCTTT. Its translation is CASSLNWGWGTEAFF.

The table lists this clone with a few counts. The chain carries TRBV4-3 and TRBJ1-4, with unresolved D. The CDR3 covers 15 residues. Deletions cut 4 bases from V and 0 bases from J, with 9 bases between. Germline V gives CDR1 LGHNA, CDR2 YSLEER. The DNA of the CDR3 is TGCGCCAGCAGCCTTTTCAGAACAACTAATGAAAAACTGTTTTTT. It encodes CASSLFRTTNEKLFF.

This chain links TRBV29-1 with TRBJ2-5; 13 bases are a match to TRBD2. CDR1 SQVTM and CDR2 ANQGSEA come from the germline V gene. The V gene end was trimmed by 4 bases and the J gene end by 7 bases; junction bases not matched to a gene: 6. The CDR3 is 14 amino acids. This chain's CDR3 is CSVALAGGQATQYF. CDR3 DNA sequence: TGCAGCGTTGCACTAGCGGGGGGGCAGGCGACCCAGTACTTC.

The chain employs TRBV5-1 and TRBJ1-1, with 7 bases aligning to TRBD1. The CDR3 covers 14 residues. CDR1 is SGHRS, CDR2 YFSETQ, per germline. Unmatched junction bases numbered 4, after V lost 1 base and J lost 4 bases. The CDR3 DNA reads TGCGCCAGCAGCTTGAGGGGGCTCGGCACTGAAGCTTTCTTT. As protein: CASSLRGLGTEAFF.